This is a list of T cell receptor beta chains from one sample in a study of radiotherapy plus CTLA-4 blockade in lung cancer. Some clones are missing from TCRdb's copy, which holds only in-frame ones; the method was immunoSEQ multiplex PCR. This table has roughly 75,000 clones, 84% appearing once. The sequencing used peripheral blood, collected from a patient treated with radiotherapy plus ipilimumab. The receptor set was obtained from a human donor with non-small cell lung cancer who had stable disease on radiotherapy plus ipilimumab. Each CDR3 is given with its conserved first and last residue.

J: TRBJ2-7; V: TRBV7-2; CDR3: CASSPPGVYEQYF
J: TRBJ2-7; V: TRBV19; CDR3: CASSHLLRALGEATYEQYF
J: TRBJ2-3; V: TRBV5-1; CDR3: CASSLVGVGTDTQYF
J: TRBJ2-3; V: TRBV6-1; CDR3: CASSEARAGLTSTDTQYF
J: TRBJ1-5; V: TRBV6-5; CDR3: CASSTRTGANQPQHF
J: TRBJ1-5; V: TRBV30; CDR3: CAWPKGIYSNQPQHF
J: TRBJ2-5; V: TRBV11-2; CDR3: CASIHLAGGVETQYF
J: TRBJ2-7; V: TRBV6-1; CDR3: CASSEARTAPYEQYF
J: TRBJ2-7; V: TRBV10-3; CDR3: CAISDTGQPAYEQYF
J: TRBJ2-5; V: TRBV27; CDR3: CASRLTGALQETQYF
J: TRBJ2-3; V: TRBV9; CDR3: CASSVGSSLSTDTQYF
J: TRBJ2-5; V: TRBV7-2; CDR3: CASSPWGAAETQYF
J: TRBJ2-7; V: TRBV5-6; CDR3: CASSFFRGKEQYF
J: TRBJ1-2; V: TRBV18; CDR3: CASSPPDRGGYGYTF
J: TRBJ1-1; V: TRBV7-3; CDR3: CASSLDSNTEAFF
J: TRBJ1-3; V: TRBV7-9; CDR3: CASRPDRAGNTIYF
J: TRBJ2-5; V: TRBV18; CDR3: CASSPTSGEETQYF
J: TRBJ2-2; V: TRBV19; CDR3: CASRSEAGIRGGELFF
J: TRBJ2-1; V: TRBV9; CDR3: CASSGTSGRYNEQFF
J: TRBJ1-2; V: TRBV28; CDR3: CASSLPSYGYTF
J: TRBJ2-4; V: TRBV11-2; CDR3: CASSQRGLGVGSSTNIQYF
J: TRBJ2-7; V: TRBV30; CDR3: CAWCNVRDWPYEQYF
J: TRBJ1-2; V: TRBV7-9; CDR3: CASRRDGTANYGYTF
J: TRBJ2-4; V: TRBV9; CDR3: CASSPLASAKNIQYF
J: TRBJ2-2; V: TRBV19; CDR3: CASLARGEGTGELFF
J: TRBJ2-5; V: TRBV6-5; CDR3: CASSERRRETQYF
J: TRBJ1-2; V: TRBV7-6; CDR3: CASSLGQGLHGYTF
J: TRBJ1-1; V: TRBV5-1; CDR3: CASSLDLGRNTEAFF
J: TRBJ1-6; V: TRBV28; CDR3: CASSLAYLGSDSPLHF
J: TRBJ2-1; V: TRBV28; CDR3: CASRDSFDEQFF
J: TRBJ2-1; V: TRBV19; CDR3: CASSINRNNEQFF
J: TRBJ1-1; V: TRBV11-2; CDR3: CASSFRQGLEAFF
J: TRBJ2-7; V: TRBV14; CDR3: CASSQGAGFGWSSYEQYF
J: TRBJ1-5; V: TRBV30; CDR3: CAWSVRGARQPQHF
J: TRBJ1-3; V: TRBV7-3; CDR3: CASSPRGADTIYF
J: TRBJ2-5; V: TRBV5-1; CDR3: CASSLGLAGETQYF
J: TRBJ1-6; V: TRBV28; CDR3: CASSSPHGTSVKALHF
J: TRBJ2-4; V: TRBV9; CDR3: CASSVGSITGSRGGIQYF
J: TRBJ2-7; V: TRBV7-3; CDR3: CASSPAGQGYEQYF
J: TRBJ2-3; V: TRBV13; CDR3: CASSSGTRGITDTQYF
J: TRBJ1-4; V: TRBV6-6; CDR3: CASSLRIEAEKLFF
J: TRBJ2-7; V: TRBV5-1; CDR3: CASSLEPSPNFYEQYF
J: TRBJ2-1; V: TRBV9; CDR3: CASSVVGTGGNNEQFF
J: TRBJ2-7; V: TRBV29-1; CDR3: CSVGFRGAYEQYF